This T cell receptor (beta chain) was profiled in a study of long-term antiretroviral therapy in people with HIV. Study findings and constraints: Whichever time point was examined, clones expanded before ART dominated the repertoire. CDR3 length ranges were narrower in HIV repertoires than in controls.

The assay, immunoSEQ v3.0, was run at survey level. The protocol was immunoSEQ multiplex PCR, while the TCRdb copy is restricted to in-frame clones and leaves out a portion. The sample holds tens of thousands of clones, around four fifths seen once. There are a few counts of this clone. The antigen is not known. Treatment of all HIV participants took place in the United States. Germline loops: CDR1 GTSNPN, CDR2 SVGIG (reference sequence). The ends were cut back, 1 base at V and 7 bases at J, with 11 bases in the middle. CDR3 length: 13 amino acids. The TCR was taken from a man younger than 30 with HIV. The chain combines TRBV30 with TRBJ1-5; D ambiguous. Sequenced material: unsorted PBMCs, taken 0.3 years after starting antiretroviral therapy. CDR3 residues: CAWSEGGFQPQHF. Here the CDR3 DNA reads TGTGCCTGGAGTGAGGGAGGATTCCAGCCCCAGCATTTT.